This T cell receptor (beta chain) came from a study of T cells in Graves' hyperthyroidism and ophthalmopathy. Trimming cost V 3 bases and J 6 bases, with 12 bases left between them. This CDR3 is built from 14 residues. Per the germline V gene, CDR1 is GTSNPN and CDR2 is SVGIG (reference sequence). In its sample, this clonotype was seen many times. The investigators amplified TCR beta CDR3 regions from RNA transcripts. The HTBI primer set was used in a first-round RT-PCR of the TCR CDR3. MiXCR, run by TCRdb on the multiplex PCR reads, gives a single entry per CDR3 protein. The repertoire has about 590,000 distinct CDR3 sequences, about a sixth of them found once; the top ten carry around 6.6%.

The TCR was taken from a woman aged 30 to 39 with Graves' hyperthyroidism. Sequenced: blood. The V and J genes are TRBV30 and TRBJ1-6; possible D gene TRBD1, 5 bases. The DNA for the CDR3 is TGTGCCTGGAGAACCGGGACGTCTAATTCACCCCTCCACTTT. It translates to CAWRTGTSNSPLHF. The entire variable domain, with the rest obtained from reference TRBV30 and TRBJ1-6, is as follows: SQTIHQWPATLVQPVGSPLSLECTVEGTSNPNLYWYRQAAGRGLQLLFYSVGIGQISSEVPQNLSASRPQDRQFILSSKKLLLSDSGFYLCAWRTGTSNSPLHFGNGTRLTVT.